The next 23 T cell receptor beta chains were all read from a single sample in a study of T cell repertoires in cytomegalovirus infection. TCRdb itself ran the reads through MiXCR, one entry per CDR3 protein. In the table there are roughly 990,000 distinct CDR3 sequences, 31% of which are singletons. No antigen is known for these receptors. Here the sequenced sample was cultured CD8+ T cells from PBMCs, taken from culture after CMV antigen stimulation. The origin of the receptors is a human donor in good health (CMV status not recorded). Some clones in this sample may be carry-over from other donors' samples.

Here the CDR3 DNA reads TGCAGTGCTCCCACAACCAAGAGTTCCAATCAGCCCCAGCATTTT. It yields the protein CSAPTTKSSNQPQHF. This rearrangement joins TRBV20-1 to TRBJ1-5; no clear D gene. Germline V CDR1 and CDR2: DFQATT, SNEGSKA (reference sequence). Between the trimmed V and J ends, which lost 5 bases and 3 bases, there was a span of 17 bases. The CDR3 runs 15 residues.

In its sample, this clonotype was seen a few times. This chain uses TRBV4-1 with TRBJ2-3, with 8 bases fitting TRBD2. Germline lookup yields CDR1 MGHRA and CDR2 YSYEKL. This CDR3 comprises 16 residues. The V gene end was trimmed by 4 bases and the J gene end by 1 base; junction bases not matched to a gene: 7. CDR3 sequence (DNA): TGCGCCAGCAGCCCCTGGAGTAGCGGGGGCACAGATACGCAGTATTTT. It is translated as CASSPWSSGGTDTQYF.

The chain employs TRBV27 and TRBJ2-7; D is ambiguous. The CDR3 covers 13 residues. Trimming pared 8 bases from V and 1 base from J, leaving 12 bases between. Germline CDR1 is MNHEY and CDR2 is SMNVEV (reference sequence). The chain's CDR3 is CASQSKDSYEQYV. The CDR3 bases are TGTGCCAGCCAGTCGAAGGATTCCTACGAGCAGTACGTC.

The table lists this clonotype with a few counts. The rearrangement links TRBV7-9 to TRBJ2-3; 13 nucleotides align to TRBD2. CDR1 and CDR2 (germline): SEHNR, FQNEAQ (reference sequence). The length of the CDR3 is 15 residues. V shed 4 bases and J 8 bases; nucleotides not matched to a gene: 6. The CDR3 DNA sequence: TGTGCCAGCAGCTCCCCGGGACTAGCGGGGCGTACGCAGTATTTT. Translated: CASSSPGLAGRTQYF.

This clonotype has at least ten counts. The rearrangement joins TRBV7-9 to TRBJ1-6; TRBD1 matches 9 bases. This CDR3 is 15 amino acids long. Per germline, CDR1 SEHNR and CDR2 FQNEAQ (reference sequence). Trimming cost V 3 bases and J 7 bases; bases outside gene matches: 4. Written as DNA, the CDR3 is TGTGCCAGCAGCTTCAACAGGGGGCAGAATTCACCCCTCCACTTT. Its translation is CASSFNRGQNSPLHF.

V gene TRBV10-3 combines with J gene TRBJ2-2, with 9 nucleotides matching TRBD1. Germline CDR1 reads ENHRY; CDR2 reads SYGVKD. The CDR3 length is 16 residues. The junction had 11 bases not matched to a gene; V was cut back by 8 bases and J by 4 bases. This chain's CDR3 is CAILRGQGQVTGELFF. The CDR3 nucleotides read TGTGCCATCCTCCGGGGACAGGGTCAGGTCACCGGGGAGCTGTTTTTT.

V usage is TRBV15 and J usage is TRBJ2-7, with D perhaps matching TRBD2 (7 bases). V was pared by 3 bases and J by 4 bases, with 16 bases between. This CDR3 spans 15 amino acids. Germline V gives CDR1 LNHNV, CDR2 YYDKDF (reference sequence). The CDR3 DNA follows: TGTGCCACCAGCAGGGGGGAGGGGGTACGGTACGAGCAGTACGTC. Protein sequence: CATSRGEGVRYEQYV.

This clonotype was observed many times. The CDR3 spells CASSYSIYGYTF. CDR3 nucleotides: TGTGCCAGCAGTTACTCAATCTATGGCTACACCTTC. This sequence joins TRBV6-7 and TRBJ1-2; D is undetermined. TRBV6-7 is identified as an open reading frame with a role that is uncertain. The CDR3 consists of 12 residues. V lost 0 bases and J lost 4, with 3 bases in between.

In this sample, this clonotype turned up many times. V and J are TRBV7-8 and TRBJ1-1, with a weak D call TRBD1 (5 bases). V was clipped by 4 bases and J by 0 bases, with 12 bases between them. In germline, CDR1 is SGHVS, CDR2 FQNEAQ. The CDR3 consists of 15 residues. CDR3 protein: CASSWDGQMNTEAFF. The CDR3 DNA reads as TGTGCCAGCAGCTGGGACGGACAAATGAACACTGAAGCTTTCTTT. Drawing the rest from reference TRBV7-8 and TRBJ1-1, the complete variable domain is GAGVSQSPRYKVAKRGQDVALRCDPISGHVSLFWYQQALGQGPEFLTYFQNEAQLDKSGLPSDRFFAERPEGSVSTLKIQRTQQEDSAVYLCASSWDGQMNTEAFFGQGTRLTVV.

In its sample, this clonotype was seen once. V is TRBV6-5 and J is TRBJ2-7; 11 nucleotides agree with TRBD2. The CDR3 has 16 amino acids. With 2 bases clipped from V and 6 bases from J, the junction kept 9 bases outside the gene matches. CDR1 and CDR2 from the germline V gene are MNHEY and SVGAGI. This CDR3 reads CASSYTTLAGGSEQYF. CDR3 sequence (DNA): TGTGCCAGCAGTTACACTACTCTAGCGGGGGGAAGCGAGCAGTACTTC.

V is TRBV6-5 and J is TRBJ2-7; possible D gene TRBD1, 6 bases. The CDR3 runs 14 residues. Trimming left V 2 bases short and J 6 bases short, with 14 bases between. The germline V gene has CDR1 MNHEY and CDR2 SVGAGI. The CDR3: CASSYEGGRSEQYF. The CDR3 DNA reads TGTGCCAGCAGTTACGAAGGGGGTCGGAGCGAGCAGTACTTC.

This clonotype was seen repeatedly, ten times or more. This CDR3 is CASRSTPSGFNQPQHF. In DNA form, the CDR3 reads TGTGCCAGCAGATCAACCCCTTCAGGGTTCAATCAGCCCCAGCATTTT. The chain is built from TRBV28 and TRBJ1-5; tentative D call: TRBD1 (5 bases). Trimming stripped 6 bases from V and 3 bases from J, with 18 bases between. CDR1 is MDHEN, CDR2 SYDVKM, per germline. There are 16 residues in the CDR3. The full variable domain, in which reference TRBV28 and TRBJ1-5 provide the parts outside the CDR3, is DVKVTQSSRYLVKRTGEKVFLECVQDMDHENMFWYRQDPGLGLRLIYFSYDVKMKEKGDIPEGYSVSREKKERFSLILESASTNQTSMYLCASRSTPSGFNQPQHFGDGTRLSIL.

This chain joins TRBV5-4 and TRBJ2-1, with 7 positions matching TRBD1. Germline V CDR1 and CDR2: SGHNT, YYREEE (reference sequence). The V segment lost 4 bases and the J segment 2 bases; nucleotides outside the gene matches: 15. This CDR3 contains 18 residues. CDR3 loop: CASSPVPPQGSAYNEQFF. The CDR3 nucleotides read TGTGCCAGCAGCCCCGTCCCGCCACAGGGGTCTGCCTACAATGAGCAGTTCTTC.

CDR3 sequence (DNA): TGTGCCACCAGTCGGGACAGGGGAGACTACGAGCAGTACGTC. Its translation: CATSRDRGDYEQYV. J is TRBJ2-7 and V is TRBV15, with 10 bases matching TRBD1. CDR3 length: 14 amino acids. Germline V gene sequence: CDR1 LNHNV, CDR2 YYDKDF (reference sequence). Losses at the gene ends were 6 bases for V and 3 bases for J; bases not matched to a gene: 5.

This clonotype was observed a few times. Germline is not matched at one junction end, which may reflect a read error. The chain joins TRBV12-3 or TRBV12-4 to TRBJ1-3; D remains ambiguous. This CDR3 has 11 residues. The DNA of the CDR3 is TGTGCCAGCAGTTTAGGGACGGCTTGGGATTTT. It encodes CASSLGTAWDF.

The J gene is TRBJ2-1, the V gene TRBV6-1, with a possible D match to TRBD2 (6 bases). Germline V gene data show CDR1 as MNHNS and CDR2 as SASEGT. This CDR3 has 14 amino acids. V lost 2 bases, J lost 4 bases, and 9 bases lay in between. CDR3 DNA sequence: TGTGCCAGCAGTGAAAGGGGACTGTACAATGAGCAGTTCTTC. Its protein is CASSERGLYNEQFF.

This clonotype was detected a few times. The gene calls are TRBV6-6 and TRBJ1-2; 9 bases agree with TRBD1. Looked up from germline, CDR1 is MNHNY and CDR2 is SVGAGI (reference sequence). The CDR3 length is 14 residues. With 6 bases clipped from V and 4 bases from J, the junction kept 6 bases outside the gene matches. The CDR3 DNA is TGTGCCAGCAGAGCCACAGGGGGCGCCTATGGCTACACCTTC. Translating gives CASRATGGAYGYTF.

This clonotype was seen a few times. This sequence joins TRBV28 and TRBJ1-1; 7 bases align to TRBD1. Trimming at V came to 1 base and at J to 7 bases, leaving 9 bases not matched to a gene. Germline V gene lookup returns CDR1 MDHEN and CDR2 SYDVKM. CDR3 length equals 15 residues. CDR3 residues: CASSLYDRALLEAFF. The CDR3 DNA reads TGTGCCAGCAGTTTATACGACAGGGCGTTGCTTGAAGCTTTCTTT.

In this sample, this clonotype turned up a few times. The V and J genes are TRBV7-9 and TRBJ1-1; 9 nucleotides match TRBD1. The CDR3 has 19 amino acids. Germline CDR1 is SEHNR and CDR2 is FQNEAQ (reference sequence). The V gene end was trimmed by 5 bases and the J gene end by 0 bases; junction bases not matched to a gene: 16. CDR3 loop: CASSPPMRGTGKLNTEAFF. The CDR3 DNA reads TGTGCCAGCAGCCCCCCCATGCGCGGGACAGGGAAATTGAACACTGAAGCTTTCTTT.

A note on this clonotype: A much more abundant neighbour one base away suggests this may be a read error. This chain connects TRBV7-9 to TRBJ1-1, with D unresolved. From germline, CDR1 is SEHNR and CDR2 FQNEAQ (reference sequence). This CDR3 contains 12 residues. DNA of the CDR3: TGTGCCAGCAACTTATCGGGGTACGAAGCTTTCTTT. Residues: CASNLSGYEAFF.

This clonotype was found many times. The chain is built from TRBV7-6 and TRBJ2-1, with TRBD2 matching over 10 bases. V trimming: 2 bases; J trimming: 8 bases; junction bases outside the gene matches: 6. CDR3 size: 15 residues. The germline V gene encodes CDR1 SGHVS and CDR2 FNYEAQ. The DNA for the CDR3 is TGTGCCAGCAGCTTAATCCTAGCGGGGGACTATGAGCAGTTCTTC. Its translation is CASSLILAGDYEQFF. Looking up the rest from reference TRBV7-6 and TRBJ2-1 gives the full variable domain: GAGVSQSPRYKVTKRGQDVALRCDPISGHVSLYWYRQALGQGPEFLTYFNYEAQQDKSGLPNDRFSAERPEGSISTLTIQRTEQRDSAMYRCASSLILAGDYEQFFGPGTRLTVL.

The genes are TRBV4-1 and TRBJ2-1, with a tentative D call TRBD2 (5 bases). V was cut by 6 bases and J by 2 bases, with 11 bases left in between. Germline V lookup: CDR1 MGHRA, CDR2 YSYEKL. This CDR3 contains 14 residues. The CDR3 DNA reads as TGCGCCAGCAGACACCCGGGGACCTACAATGAGCAGTTCTTC. It translates to CASRHPGTYNEQFF.

This clonotype was counted a few times. The V call is TRBV7-9, the J call TRBJ2-7; D is undetermined. From germline, CDR1 is SEHNR and CDR2 FQNEAQ (reference sequence). The CDR3 covers 16 residues. V lost 2 bases, J lost 3 bases, and 17 bases lay in between. Here the CDR3 reads CASSLRTPDGHYEQYF. In DNA form, the CDR3 reads TGTGCCAGCAGCTTAAGAACCCCGGACGGCCACTACGAGCAGTACTTC.